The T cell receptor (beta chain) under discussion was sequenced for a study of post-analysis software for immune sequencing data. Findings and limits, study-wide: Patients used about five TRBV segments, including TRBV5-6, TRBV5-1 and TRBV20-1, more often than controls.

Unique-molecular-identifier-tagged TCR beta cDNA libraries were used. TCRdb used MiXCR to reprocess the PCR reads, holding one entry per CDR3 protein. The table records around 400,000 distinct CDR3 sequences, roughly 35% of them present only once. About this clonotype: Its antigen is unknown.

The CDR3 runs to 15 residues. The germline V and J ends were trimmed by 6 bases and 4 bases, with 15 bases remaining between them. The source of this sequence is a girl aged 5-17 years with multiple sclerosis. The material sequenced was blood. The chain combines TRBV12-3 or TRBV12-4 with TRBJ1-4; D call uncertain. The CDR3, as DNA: TGTGCCAGCAGCCGGAATGGGGAGGATAATGAAAAACTGTTTTTT. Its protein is CASSRNGEDNEKLFF.